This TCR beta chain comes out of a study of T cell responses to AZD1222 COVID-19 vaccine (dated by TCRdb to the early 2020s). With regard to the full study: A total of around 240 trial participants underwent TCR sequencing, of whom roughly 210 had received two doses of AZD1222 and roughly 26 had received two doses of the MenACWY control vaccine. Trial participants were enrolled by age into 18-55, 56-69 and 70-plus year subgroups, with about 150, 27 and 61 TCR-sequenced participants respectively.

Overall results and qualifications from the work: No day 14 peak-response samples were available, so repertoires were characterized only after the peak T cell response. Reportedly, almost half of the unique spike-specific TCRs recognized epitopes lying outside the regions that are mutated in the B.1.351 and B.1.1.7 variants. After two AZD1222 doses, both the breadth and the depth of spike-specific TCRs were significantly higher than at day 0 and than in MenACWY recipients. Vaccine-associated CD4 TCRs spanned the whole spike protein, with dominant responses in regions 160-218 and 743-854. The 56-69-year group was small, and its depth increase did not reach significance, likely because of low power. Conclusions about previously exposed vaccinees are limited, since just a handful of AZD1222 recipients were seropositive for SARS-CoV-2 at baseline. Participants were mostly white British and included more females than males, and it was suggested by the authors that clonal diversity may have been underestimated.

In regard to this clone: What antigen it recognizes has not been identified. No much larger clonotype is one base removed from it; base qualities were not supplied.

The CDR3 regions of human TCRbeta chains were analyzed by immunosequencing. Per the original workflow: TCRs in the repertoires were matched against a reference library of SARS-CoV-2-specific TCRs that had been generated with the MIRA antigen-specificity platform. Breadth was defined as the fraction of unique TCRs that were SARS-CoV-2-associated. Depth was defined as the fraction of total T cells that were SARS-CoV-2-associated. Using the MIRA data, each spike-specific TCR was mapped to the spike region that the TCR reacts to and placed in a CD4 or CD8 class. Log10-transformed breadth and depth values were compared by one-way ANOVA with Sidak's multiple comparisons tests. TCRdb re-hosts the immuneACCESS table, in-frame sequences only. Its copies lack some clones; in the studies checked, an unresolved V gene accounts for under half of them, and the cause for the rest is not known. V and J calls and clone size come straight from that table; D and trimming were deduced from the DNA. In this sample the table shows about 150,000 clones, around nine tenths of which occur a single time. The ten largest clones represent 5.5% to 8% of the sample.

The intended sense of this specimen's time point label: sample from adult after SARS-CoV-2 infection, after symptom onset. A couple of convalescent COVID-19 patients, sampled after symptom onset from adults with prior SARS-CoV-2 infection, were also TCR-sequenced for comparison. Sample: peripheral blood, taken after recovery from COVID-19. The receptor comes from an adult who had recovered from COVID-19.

In nucleotide form, the sequence is TGTGCCAGCAGCCAAAAGGCTCAGGGGGCGATCAATCAGCCCCAGCATTTT. It is translated as CASSQKAQGAINQPQHF. The sequence joins TRBV11-3 to TRBJ1-5, with 8 bases in between that match TRBD1. The germline V gene sets CDR1 to SGHNT and CDR2 to YENEEA. The CDR3 sequence holds 17 residues, the cysteine and phenylalanine included. CDR3 DNA only is kept here, 51 bases in frame from base 1. After removal of 5 bases from V and 3 bases from J, the junction retains 12 bases not matched to a gene.